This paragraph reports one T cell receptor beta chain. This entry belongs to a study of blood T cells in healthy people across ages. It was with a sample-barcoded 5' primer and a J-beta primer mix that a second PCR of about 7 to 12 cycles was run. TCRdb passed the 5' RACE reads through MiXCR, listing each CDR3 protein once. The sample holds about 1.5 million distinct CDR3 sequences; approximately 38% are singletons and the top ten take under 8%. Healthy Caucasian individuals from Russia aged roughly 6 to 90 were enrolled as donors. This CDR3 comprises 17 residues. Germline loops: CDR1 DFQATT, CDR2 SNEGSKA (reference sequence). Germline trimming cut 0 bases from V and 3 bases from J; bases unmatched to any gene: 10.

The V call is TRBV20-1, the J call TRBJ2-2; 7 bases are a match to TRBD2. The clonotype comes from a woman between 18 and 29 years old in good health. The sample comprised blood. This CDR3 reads CSARDRGGSMDTGELFF. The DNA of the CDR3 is TGCAGTGCTAGAGATCGGGGCGGGAGCATGGACACCGGGGAGCTGTTTTTT.